The 26 T cell receptor beta chains reported below all come from one sample, sequenced in a study of T cells in Graves' hyperthyroidism and ophthalmopathy. TCR beta CDR3 regions were amplified from RNA. HTBI primers were used for first-round RT-PCR of the TCR CDR3. TCRdb independently ran MiXCR on the multiplex PCR reads; one entry per CDR3 protein. The sample gives under 350,000 distinct CDR3 sequences, over 15% of which show up once; around 55% is in the top ten. Source material: blood. Receptors originate from a woman aged 55-69 years with Graves' ophthalmopathy.

The sample holds many counts of this clonotype. Here the CDR3 reads CASSSGLGKGGEKLFF. In nucleotides, the CDR3 is TGTGCCAGCAGTTCCGGGTTGGGGAAGGGGGGCGAAAAACTGTTTTTT. The rearrangement joins TRBV6-1 to TRBJ1-4; TRBD1 might be the D (6 bases). The germline V and J ends were trimmed by 5 bases and 8 bases, with 21 bases remaining between them. This CDR3 contains 16 residues. Germline V gene data show CDR1 as MNHNS and CDR2 as SASEGT.

The chain combines TRBV5-1 with TRBJ1-5; D is possibly TRBD1 (5 bases). This CDR3 comprises 16 residues. Germline CDR1 reads SGHRS; CDR2 reads YFSETQ. Trimming removed 4 bases from V and 7 bases from J, with 21 bases in between. CDR3 protein: CASSPDGEGAMQPQHF. In DNA form, the CDR3 reads TGCGCCAGCAGCCCGGACGGGGAAGGGGCGATGCAGCCCCAGCATTTT. The variable domain in full, completed from reference TRBV5-1 and TRBJ1-5, reads KAGVTQTPRYLIKTRGQQVTLSCSPISGHRSVSWYQQTPGQGLQFLFEYFSETQRNKGNFPGRFSGRQFSNSRSEMNVSTLELGDSALYLCASSPDGEGAMQPQHFGDGTRLSIL.

The chain carries TRBV25-1 and TRBJ1-2; TRBD1 might be the D (5 bases). The germline V gene has CDR1 MGHDK and CDR2 SYGVNS. The germline V and J ends were trimmed by 3 bases and 2 bases, with 7 bases remaining between them. The CDR3 spans 13 residues. The chain's CDR3 is CASSDRANYGYTF. The CDR3, as DNA: TGTGCCAGCAGTGACAGGGCGAACTATGGCTACACCTTC.

The CDR3 DNA reads TGTGCCAGCGGGGTAGGAGCGGGAGGACTCACAGATACGCAGTATTTT. Translated, it gives CASGVGAGGLTDTQYF. This rearrangement joins TRBV27 to TRBJ2-3; 9 nucleotides line up with TRBD2. From germline, CDR1 is MNHEY and CDR2 SMNVEV (reference sequence). The CDR3 loop spans 16 amino acids. V was clipped by 8 bases and J by 2 bases; unmatched bases: 11.

This clonotype came up many times. The rearrangement uses TRBV20-1 and TRBJ2-3, with D uncertain. Between the trimmed V and J ends, which lost 2 bases and 5 bases, there was a span of 8 bases. Germline V lookup: CDR1 DFQATT, CDR2 SNEGSKA (reference sequence). The CDR3 has 12 residues. The CDR3 DNA reads as TGCAGTGCTAGATCCCCAGGAGATACGCAGTATTTT. Translating gives CSARSPGDTQYF.

The rearrangement joins TRBV5-1 to TRBJ1-6; D gene ambiguous. The germline gives CDR1 SGHRS, CDR2 YFSETQ. CDR3 length equals 16 residues. V dropped 3 bases and J dropped 8 bases, with 18 bases sitting between them. This CDR3 reads CASSSDGPIQDSPLHF. CDR3 nucleotides: TGCGCCAGCAGCTCGGACGGCCCGATCCAGGATTCACCCCTCCACTTT.

This clonotype has only a few counts. This sequence joins TRBV20-1 and TRBJ1-5; tentative D call: TRBD1 (6 bases). The CDR3 totals 15 residues. From germline, CDR1 is DFQATT and CDR2 SNEGSKA (reference sequence). The CDR3 loop reads CSGTPQGRTGGPQHF. The DNA for the CDR3 is TGCAGCGGGACCCCGCAGGGGAGGACCGGGGGCCCCCAGCATTTT.

This clonotype showed up many times. The chain links TRBV28 to TRBJ2-7; no definite D call. Germline assignment: CDR1 MDHEN and CDR2 SYDVKM. This CDR3 is 15 amino acids long. Trimming removed 2 bases from V and 1 base from J, with 12 bases in between. In DNA form, the CDR3 reads TGTGCCAGCAGTTTAATGGGCCCGGAGTCCTACGAGCAGTACTTC. This codes for CASSLMGPESYEQYF.

The chain carries TRBV27 and TRBJ2-1, with TRBD2 as a possible D gene (5 bases). The germline V and J ends were trimmed by 0 bases and 5 bases, with 14 bases remaining between them. The CDR3 consists of 16 residues. CDR1 is MNHEY and CDR2 is SMNVEV in the germline V gene (reference sequence). The CDR3 loop is CASSLSRFAGDNEQFF. The DNA for the CDR3 is TGTGCCAGCAGTTTATCCCGTTTCGCGGGCGACAATGAGCAGTTCTTC.

The sample holds a few counts of this clonotype. The chain has TRBV9 and TRBJ2-5; 7 nucleotides line up with TRBD2. V trimming: 0 bases; J trimming: 1 base; junction bases outside the gene matches: 6. This CDR3 has 16 residues. The germline V gene has CDR1 SGDLS and CDR2 YYNGEE. This chain's CDR3 is CASSVASGGGQETQYF. CDR3 coding DNA: TGTGCCAGCAGCGTAGCTAGCGGCGGGGGCCAAGAGACCCAGTACTTC.

This clonotype occurred a few times. The chain combines TRBV6-1 with TRBJ1-6; D unresolved. CDR3 length: 17 residues. The V gene lost 5 bases and the J gene lost 0 bases, with 14 bases spanning the gap. CDR1 MNHNS and CDR2 SASEGT come from the germline V gene. The CDR3 reads CASSSGRLSSYNSPLHF. CDR3 in DNA: TGTGCCAGCAGTTCAGGACGGCTGAGCTCCTATAATTCACCCCTCCACTTT.

This clonotype was seen repeatedly, ten times or more. In nucleotides, the CDR3 is TGTGCCAGCAGCCCAGTGGGACAGGGAAGCGGGGATACGCAGTATTTT. It encodes CASSPVGQGSGDTQYF. The chain couples TRBV7-3 to TRBJ2-3, with 9 bases identical to TRBD1. Trimming removed 5 bases from V and 6 bases from J; junction bases left unmatched: 12. This CDR3 has 16 amino acids. CDR1 and CDR2 from the germline V gene are SGHTA and FQGTGA.

Many counts were recorded for this clonotype. The chain joins TRBV7-2 to TRBJ1-2, with a possible D match to TRBD1 (6 bases). Germline V CDR1 and CDR2: SGHTA, FQGNSA. Trimming removed 0 bases from V and 0 bases from J, with 14 bases in between. The CDR3 covers 17 residues. The CDR3 reads CASSLARFGGANYGYTF. CDR3 sequence (DNA): TGTGCCAGCAGCTTAGCGCGCTTCGGGGGCGCTAACTATGGCTACACCTTC. The full variable domain, with the rest looked up from reference TRBV7-2 and TRBJ1-2, is GAGVSQSPSNKVTEKGKDVELRCDPISGHTALYWYRQSLGQGLEFLIYFQGNSAPDKSGLPSDRFSAERTGGSVSTLTIQRTQQEDSAVYLCASSLARFGGANYGYTFGSGTRLTVV.

This sequence joins TRBV30 and TRBJ2-7, with D perhaps TRBD1 or TRBD2 (5 bases each). Trimming took off 1 base at V and 4 bases at J, with 5 bases between the two ends. The V gene's germline CDR1 is GTSNPN and CDR2 SVGIG (reference sequence). The CDR3 has 11 amino acids. The CDR3, as DNA: TGTGCCTGGAGTGGGGGGTACGAGCAGTACTTC. Protein product: CAWSGGYEQYF.

The chain carries TRBV6-2 or TRBV6-3 and TRBJ2-5; D possibly corresponds to TRBD2 (5 bases). Germline lookup yields CDR1 MNHEY and CDR2 SVGEGT. The V gene lost 3 bases and the J gene lost 5 bases, with 19 bases spanning the gap. The CDR3 runs 16 residues. The CDR3 is CASSYRSIARGETQYF. For the CDR3, the DNA is TGTGCCAGCAGTTATAGAAGCATAGCCCGAGGGGAGACCCAGTACTTC.

This clonotype has only a few counts. CDR3 in amino acids: CASSSDNRDRGKRDTQYF. DNA for the CDR3: TGTGCCAGCAGTTCGGATAACCGGGACAGGGGGAAGAGGGATACGCAGTATTTT. The V and J genes are TRBV6-9 and TRBJ2-3; 11 positions match TRBD1. Trimming at V came to 4 bases and at J to 6 bases, leaving 15 bases not matched to a gene. Germline CDR1 MNHGY, CDR2 SVAAGI. This CDR3 region has 18 residues.

This clonotype has at least ten counts. V and J are TRBV10-3 and TRBJ1-5; D uncertain. Trimming left V 10 bases short and J 0 bases short, with 13 bases between. CDR1 ENHRY and CDR2 SYGVKD come from the germline V gene. The CDR3 has 14 residues. The CDR3 protein is CATSRLYSNQPQHF. CDR3 in DNA: TGTGCCACCTCCAGACTGTATAGCAATCAGCCCCAGCATTTT.

This clonotype was seen many times. This chain connects TRBV27 to TRBJ1-2; a weak D match, TRBD1 (5 bases). CDR1 and CDR2 (germline): MNHEY, SMNVEV (reference sequence). The CDR3 sequence is 12 residues long. V was pared by 4 bases and J by 6 bases, with 9 bases between. The CDR3 loop reads CASSSRQHGYTF. Here the CDR3 DNA reads TGTGCCAGCAGTTCTCGACAGCATGGCTACACCTTC.

The rearrangement links TRBV7-2 to TRBJ1-6, with D possibly being TRBD1 (6 bases). Trimming removed 1 base from V and 0 bases from J, with 22 bases in between. Germline V gene sequence: CDR1 SGHTA, CDR2 FQGNSA. The CDR3 sequence is 21 residues long. The CDR3 coding sequence is TGTGCCAGCAGCTTAGGGGGGGGGCAGGCCGCTTTTTCCTCCTATAATTCACCCCTCCACTTT. Protein sequence: CASSLGGGQAAFSSYNSPLHF.

This clonotype has a handful of counts. The rearrangement links TRBV6-2 or TRBV6-3 to TRBJ2-6, with 8 bases that match TRBD1. CDR1 and CDR2 from the germline V gene are MNHEY and SVGEGT. The CDR3 runs to 17 residues. The J segment lost 0 bases and the V segment lost 4 bases, leaving 5 bases of the junction unmatched. CDR3 DNA sequence: TGTGCCAGCAGTTCCAGGGACAGGAGCTCTGGGGCCAACGTCCTGACTTTC. The encoded protein is CASSSRDRSSGANVLTF.

This clonotype was counted ten times or more. The chain employs TRBV6-1 and TRBJ2-1, with D perhaps matching TRBD1 (6 bases). With 4 bases removed from V and 6 bases from J, the gap between germline ends came to 16 bases. The CDR3 is made up of 15 amino acids. Germline assignment: CDR1 MNHNS and CDR2 SASEGT. The CDR3 DNA reads TGTGCCAGCAGTGGGGGGCCTCCCACCGGCAATGAGCAGTTCTTC. Protein: CASSGGPPTGNEQFF.

The chain joins TRBV4-3 to TRBJ2-7; D perhaps matches TRBD1 (6 bases). Trimming pared 1 base from V and 1 base from J, leaving 8 bases between. Germline V gene data show CDR1 as LGHNA and CDR2 as YSLEER. CDR3 length: 14 residues. The CDR3 reads CASSQAGESYEQYF. As DNA, the CDR3 is TGCGCCAGCAGCCAAGCAGGGGAGTCCTACGAGCAGTACTTC.

This clonotype appeared many times. The chain has TRBV5-1 and TRBJ1-2; 11 bases are shared with TRBD1. Looked up from germline, CDR1 is SGHRS and CDR2 is YFSETQ. With V trimmed by 4 bases and J by 5 bases, 4 bases remained unmatched. CDR3 length: 14 amino acids. The CDR3 sequence is CASSLGQGAYGYTF. CDR3 nucleotide sequence: TGCGCCAGCAGCCTCGGACAGGGGGCATATGGCTACACCTTC.

This clonotype occurred many times. V and J are TRBV9 and TRBJ2-5, with 7 positions matching TRBD1. CDR3 size: 14 residues. Germline trimming cut 2 bases from V and 6 bases from J; bases unmatched to any gene: 7. CDR1 is SGDLS, CDR2 YYNGEE, per germline. In DNA, the CDR3 is TGTGCCAGCAGCGTTGGGACAGTCGGAAAGACCCAGTACTTC. It specifies CASSVGTVGKTQYF.

This clonotype has at least ten counts. J is TRBJ2-7 and V is TRBV27; 9 nucleotides agree with TRBD1. The V segment lost 6 bases and the J segment 3 bases; nucleotides outside the gene matches: 9. The CDR3 is 15 amino acids. CDR1 MNHEY and CDR2 SMNVEV come from the germline V gene (reference sequence). CDR3 loop: CASSKREGQGYEQYF. The CDR3 DNA sequence: TGTGCCAGCAGCAAAAGGGAGGGACAGGGCTACGAGCAGTACTTC.

This clonotype has a handful of counts. This chain connects TRBV6-1 to TRBJ2-5, with 7 bases fitting TRBD1. Germline V gene data show CDR1 as MNHNS and CDR2 as SASEGT. J lost 2 bases, V lost 5 bases, and 5 bases had no gene match. This CDR3 contains 14 residues. The CDR3: CASSRDRIQETQYF. The DNA of the CDR3 is TGTGCCAGCAGTCGGGACAGAATACAAGAGACCCAGTACTTC.